The 18 T cell receptor beta chains below were found in one sample sequenced in a study of blood T cell repertoires in COVID-19. Generated by immunoSEQ multiplex PCR, the TCRdb table keeps only in-frame clones and is missing some. The data hold approximately 440,000 clones, with about 90% observed a single time. The sample comprised PBMCs or T cells enriched from blood (not recorded which). The receptors stem from a young man who had recovered from COVID-19.

The V gene is TRBV19, the J gene TRBJ1-6; no reliable D call. Per germline, CDR1 LNHDA and CDR2 SQIVND (reference sequence). V was shortened by 11 bases and J by 10 bases, with 3 bases between the two germline ends. CDR3 length: 8 residues. The CDR3 region is CAASPLHF. Written as DNA, the CDR3 is TGTGCCGCGTCACCCCTCCACTTT.

This chain joins TRBV2 and TRBJ2-7; TRBD1 aligns across 10 bases. V was clipped by 6 bases and J by 4 bases; unmatched bases: 6. The germline V gene encodes CDR1 SNHLY and CDR2 FYNNEI. CDR3 length: 14 amino acids. The CDR3 nucleotides read TGTGCCAGCAGCTCCGGGACAGGGGAATACGAGCAGTACTTC. Translating gives CASSSGTGEYEQYF.

This chain connects TRBV29-1 to TRBJ2-7; TRBD2 matches 11 bases. Germline loops: CDR1 SQVTM, CDR2 ANQGSEA. The CDR3 totals 14 residues. J gave up 4 bases and V 4 bases, and 6 bases lay outside the gene matches. DNA of the CDR3: TGCAGCGTTGCCCTAGGGACTAGCGGTTACGAGCAGTACTTC. Translating it yields CSVALGTSGYEQYF.

The chain's CDR3 is CATSRDRVGQAAGNTIYF. Written as DNA, the CDR3 is TGTGCCACCAGCAGAGATAGGGTAGGACAGGCCGCTGGAAACACCATATATTTT. This chain joins TRBV15 and TRBJ1-3; 7 bases line up with TRBD1. Unmatched junction bases numbered 10, after V lost 0 bases and J lost 2 bases. Germline values: CDR1 LNHNV, CDR2 YYDKDF (reference sequence). This CDR3 has 18 amino acids.

The chain uses TRBV21-1 and TRBJ2-7; the table's TRBD1 call for D was not verified on the DNA. TRBV21-1 is a recognized pseudogene. The CDR3 is made up of 16 amino acids. CDR3 sequence: CASSKRLREQAYEQYF. The CDR3 bases are TGTGCCAGCAGCAAACGCCTCCGAGAACAGGCCTACGAGCAGTACTTC.

This clone was detected once. The chain uses TRBV18 and TRBJ1-4; D call uncertain. Germline assignment: CDR1 KGHSH and CDR2 LQKENI. This CDR3 is 16 amino acids long. The germline V and J ends were trimmed by 3 bases and 0 bases, with 11 bases remaining between them. The CDR3 protein is CASSPAADATNEKLFF. The CDR3 DNA reads TGTGCCAGCTCACCCGCGGCAGATGCAACTAATGAAAAACTGTTTTTT. Together with reference TRBV18 and TRBJ1-4, the CDR3 gives the full variable domain: NAGVMQNPRHLVRRRGQEARLRCSPMKGHSHVYWYRQLPEEGLKFMVYLQKENIIDESGMPKERFSAEFPKEGPSILRIQQVVRGDSAAYFCASSPAADATNEKLFFGSGTQLSVL.

The chain joins TRBV28 to TRBJ1-1; 7 bases match TRBD1. V lost 2 bases to trimming and J lost 6 bases; unmatched junction nucleotides: 6. In germline, CDR1 is MDHEN, CDR2 SYDVKM. The CDR3 runs to 14 residues. The CDR3 spells CASSLMTGKAEAFF. Written as DNA, the CDR3 is TGTGCCAGCAGTTTAATGACAGGGAAGGCTGAAGCTTTCTTT.

The V and J genes are TRBV27 and TRBJ2-7, with D possibly TRBD1 on 5 matching bases. V shed 1 base and J shed 1 base, with 8 bases lying between them. The CDR3 has 14 residues. Germline V gene lookup returns CDR1 MNHEY and CDR2 SMNVEV (reference sequence). CDR3 in amino acids: CASSLWQGSYEQYF. Written as DNA, the CDR3 is TGTGCCAGCAGTTTATGGCAGGGTTCCTACGAGCAGTACTTC.

As to this clone: The same CDR3 also results from other DNA sequences found in this sample. The rearrangement joins TRBV5-1 to TRBJ1-1; D uncertain. With 0 bases removed from V and 0 bases from J, the gap between germline ends came to 6 bases. CDR3 length equals 14 residues. Germline V gene sequence: CDR1 SGHRS, CDR2 YFSETQ. The CDR3 loop reads CASSLDGMNTEAFF. The CDR3 coding sequence is TGCGCCAGCAGCTTGGACGGGATGAACACTGAAGCTTTCTTT.

This clone appeared once. The chain links TRBV6-5 to TRBJ1-2; D remains unclear. Per the germline V gene, CDR1 is MNHEY and CDR2 is SVGAGI. Trimming pared 0 bases from V and 7 bases from J, leaving 9 bases between. The CDR3 totals 13 residues. For the CDR3, the DNA is TGTGCCAGCAGTTACTCGGCCCATATTGGCTACACCTTC. Its protein product is CASSYSAHIGYTF.

V and J are TRBV7-2 and TRBJ2-5, with 11 nucleotides matching TRBD1. The CDR3 extends over 15 amino acids. The ends lost 5 bases at V and 7 bases at J; junction bases unmatched: 9. Germline-derived CDR1 and CDR2 are SGHTA and FQGNSA. The CDR3 DNA is TGTGCCAGCAGCAAAGGGGGACAGGGGGAGTGGACCCAGTACTTC. It specifies CASSKGGQGEWTQYF.

Note on this clone: Compared with germline, one end of the junction differs, possibly owing to a read error. The gene calls are TRBV6-1 and TRBJ2-1; 10 bases map to TRBD2. Germline values: CDR1 MNHNS, CDR2 SASEGT. This CDR3 has 15 amino acids. The CDR3 spells CASREAGGTYNEQFF. In DNA form, the CDR3 reads TGTGCCAGCAGGGAAGCGGGAGGGACTTACAATGAGCAGTTCTTC.

V is TRBV11-2 and J is TRBJ2-2, with 10 positions matching TRBD1. Germline values: CDR1 SGHAT, CDR2 FQNNGV. The V gene end was trimmed by 5 bases and the J gene end by 4 bases; junction bases not matched to a gene: 10. This CDR3 has 17 amino acids. DNA of the CDR3: TGTGCCAGCAGCACAAGAAGGGACAGGGGAACCACCGGGGAGCTGTTTTTT. It specifies CASSTRRDRGTTGELFF. Full variable domain (missing parts from reference TRBV11-2 and TRBJ2-2): EAGVAQSPRYKIIEKRQSVAFWCNPISGHATLYWYQQILGQGPKLLIQFQNNGVVDDSQLPKDRFSAERLKGVDSTLKIQPAKLEDSAVYLCASSTRRDRGTTGELFFGEGSRLTVL.

The chain uses TRBV29-1 and TRBJ1-1, with D possibly matching TRBD1 (6 bases). The CDR3 runs 12 residues. CDR1 and CDR2 from the germline V gene are SQVTM and ANQGSEA. The V and J ends lost 4 bases and 4 bases respectively, with 10 bases between them. The CDR3 loop reads CSVGRGPTEAFF. The CDR3 DNA is TGCAGCGTTGGCAGGGGACCCACTGAAGCTTTCTTT.

V gene TRBV3-1 (or the pseudogene TRBV3-2) combines with J gene TRBJ1-2; D may be TRBD1 (6 bases). V dropped 3 bases and J dropped 4 bases, with 15 bases sitting between them. Germline V gene data show CDR1 as LGHDT and CDR2 as YNNKEL (reference sequence). The CDR3 consists of 15 residues. The CDR3 nucleotides read TGTGCCAGCAGCCATAAAACGGACAGCCTCTATGGCTACACCTTC. Amino acids: CASSHKTDSLYGYTF.

The V call is TRBV7-3, the J call TRBJ1-1; a weak D match, TRBD1 (5 bases). CDR3 length: 13 amino acids. Trimming took 5 bases from V and 4 from J, leaving 11 bases between them. The germline CDR1 and CDR2 sequences are SGHTA and FQGTGA. CDR3 sequence (DNA): TGTGCCAGCAGCCAAGGGGTCAGCACTGAAGCTTTCTTT. Its translation: CASSQGVSTEAFF.

The V call is TRBV3-1 (or the pseudogene TRBV3-2), the J call TRBJ1-2; no firm D call. Per the germline V gene, CDR1 is LGHDT and CDR2 is YNNKEL (reference sequence). V lost 5 bases to trimming and J lost 2 bases, with 6 bases between them. CDR3 size: 12 residues. Written as DNA, the CDR3 is TGTGCCAGCAGCAATAGAAACTATGGCTACACCTTC. Protein sequence: CASSNRNYGYTF.

The rearrangement uses TRBV9 and TRBJ1-6, with no clear D. Deletions cut 0 bases from V and 14 bases from J, with 12 bases between. The CDR3 loop spans 13 amino acids. Germline values: CDR1 SGDLS, CDR2 YYNGEE. The CDR3 loop reads CASSVALTGALHF. CDR3 in DNA: TGTGCCAGCAGCGTAGCTCTCACTGGTGCCCTCCACTTT. Variable domain in full (rest from reference TRBV9 and TRBJ1-6): DSGVTQTPKHLITATGQRVTLRCSPRSGDLSVYWYQQSLDQGLQFLIQYYNGEERAKGNILERFSAQQFPDLHSELNLSSLELGDSALYFCASSVALTGALHFGNGTRLTVT.